This T cell receptor beta chain was captured by sequencing in a study of blood T cell repertoires in COVID-19. Study-wide context: The origin of the acute and convalescent COVID-19 samples was the United States, Italy and Spain.

Method: immunoSEQ multiplex PCR; TCRdb's copy keeps in-frame clones and lacks some. This table holds about 310,000 clones, about 87% found once. Participants had their cohort set by participant-reported clinical history. This receptor was obtained from a young woman who had recovered from COVID-19. The sample was PBMCs or T cells enriched from blood (not recorded which).

The CDR3 region is CASSLNRGTAETQYF. The CDR3 DNA is TGTGCCAGCAGCTTAAACAGGGGGACGGCAGAGACCCAGTACTTC. V gene TRBV7-3 combines with J gene TRBJ2-5; 8 nucleotides match TRBD1. This CDR3 has 15 amino acids. V was pared by 1 base and J by 4 bases, with 5 bases of the junction left unmatched. CDR1 SGHTA and CDR2 FQGTGA come from the germline V gene.